A single sample is the source of the 5 T cell receptor beta chains below, sequenced in a study of blood T cell repertoires in COVID-19. Generated by immunoSEQ multiplex PCR, the TCRdb table keeps only in-frame clones and is missing some. Here the sample spans some 69,000 clones, 90% being singletons. Material for sequencing was peripheral blood. These receptors came from a man in his fifties with COVID-19, enrolled during active disease.

The chain links TRBV28 to TRBJ1-6; D may be TRBD1 (6 bases). This CDR3 spans 14 amino acids. Germline CDR1 reads MDHEN; CDR2 reads SYDVKM. V was trimmed by 2 bases and J by 13 bases, leaving 15 bases between them. The CDR3 reads CASSLRDTPWPLHF. The DNA for the CDR3 is TGTGCCAGCAGTTTAAGGGACACCCCTTGGCCCCTCCACTTT.

The V call is TRBV10-3, the J call TRBJ2-5, with 10 nucleotides matching TRBD1. Germline V gene lookup returns CDR1 ENHRY and CDR2 SYGVKD. With 3 bases clipped from V and 1 base from J, the junction kept 5 bases outside the gene matches. This CDR3 has 16 residues. The CDR3 bases are TGTGCCATCAGTGATAGGAGACAGGGGGCCCAAGAGACCCAGTACTTC. Amino acids: CAISDRRQGAQETQYF.

This chain connects TRBV15 to TRBJ1-2; tentative D call: TRBD1 (5 bases). The CDR3 consists of 18 residues. V was cut by 0 bases and J by 6 bases, with 23 bases left in between. The germline CDR1 and CDR2 sequences are LNHNV and YYDKDF (reference sequence). CDR3 coding DNA: TGTGCCACCAGCAGAGATCAGGGAACGCGTCTTAGTCCCCATGGCTACACCTTC. This gives the protein CATSRDQGTRLSPHGYTF. The full variable domain, in which reference TRBV15 and TRBJ1-2 provide the parts outside the CDR3, is DAMVIQNPRYQVTQFGKPVTLSCSQTLNHNVMYWYQQKSSQAPKLLFHYYDKDFNNEADTPDNFQSRRPNTSFCFLDIRSPGLGDTAMYLCATSRDQGTRLSPHGYTFGSGTRLTVV.

The V call is TRBV7-9, the J call TRBJ1-3; 11 nucleotides line up with TRBD1. This CDR3 is built from 17 residues. V lost 4 bases and J lost 2; bases outside the gene matches: 7. The germline V gene has CDR1 SEHNR and CDR2 FQNEAQ (reference sequence). The CDR3 loop reads CASSSEWTGGTGNTIYF. In nucleotides, the CDR3 is TGTGCCAGCAGCTCCGAATGGACAGGGGGCACTGGAAACACCATATATTTT.

The chain couples TRBV12-3 or TRBV12-4 to TRBJ2-7, with D possibly being TRBD2 (6 bases). CDR3 length equals 10 residues. V was trimmed by 8 bases and J by 5 bases, leaving 7 bases between them. The CDR3 region is CASGGNEQYF. In nucleotides, the CDR3 is TGTGCCAGCGGCGGGAACGAGCAGTACTTC.